Presented here are 7 T cell receptor beta chains from one specimen sequenced in a study of blood T cells in healthy people across ages. PCR was performed a second time for about 7 to 11 cycles using a sample-barcoded 5' primer and a J-beta primer mix. TCRdb fed the 5' RACE reads into MiXCR, producing one record per CDR3 protein. Of some 900,000 distinct CDR3 sequences detected, 48% appear once; the ten largest clones hold 13%. The sample consisted of blood. The receptors stem from a man aged 25-40 years in good health.

In this sample, this clonotype turned up a few times. The chain combines TRBV6-2 or TRBV6-3 with TRBJ2-7; 8 bases are a match to TRBD1. This CDR3 comprises 14 residues. Looked up from germline, CDR1 is MNHEY and CDR2 is SVGEGT. V was clipped by 4 bases and J by 6 bases; unmatched bases: 8. The CDR3 here is CASSSATGVVEQYF. The CDR3 region has the DNA TGTGCCAGCAGTTCCGCGACAGGGGTAGTCGAGCAGTACTTC.

This clonotype has a single count. The rearrangement uses TRBV7-2 and TRBJ2-3; 9 bases align to TRBD2. V lost 3 bases to trimming and J lost 0 bases; unmatched junction nucleotides: 4. CDR1 is SGHTA, CDR2 FQGNSA, per germline. The CDR3 consists of 16 residues. The CDR3 sequence: CASSFSGGPSTDTQYF. The CDR3 region has the DNA TGTGCCAGCAGCTTTAGCGGGGGCCCTAGCACAGATACGCAGTATTTT.

J is TRBJ1-5 and V is TRBV9; D not resolved. Looked up from germline, CDR1 is SGDLS and CDR2 is YYNGEE. CDR3 length: 14 residues. V gave up 3 bases and J gave up 4 bases, with 11 bases separating them. Written as DNA, the CDR3 is TGTGCCAGCAGCGGCGGGAGGTTGAATCAGCCCCAGCATTTT. This translates into CASSGGRLNQPQHF.

This clonotype was seen a handful of times. The V call is TRBV24-1, the J call TRBJ1-5; D is unclear. CDR3 size: 14 residues. V was pared by 1 base and J by 1 base, with 4 bases between. Germline-derived CDR1 and CDR2 are KGHDR and SFDVKD. The CDR3: CATSDLRSNQPQHF. The DNA for the CDR3 is TGTGCCACCAGTGATTTACGCAGCAATCAGCCCCAGCATTTT.

The chain uses TRBV20-1 and TRBJ2-3; 8 bases align to TRBD2. V was pared by 2 bases and J by 5 bases, with 6 bases of the junction left unmatched. The CDR3 extends over 14 amino acids. Germline V gives CDR1 DFQATT, CDR2 SNEGSKA (reference sequence). The CDR3 protein is CSARKAGERDTQYF. As DNA, the CDR3 is TGCAGTGCTAGAAAAGCGGGAGAACGAGATACGCAGTATTTT.

A word on this clonotype: A read error may account for a junction end that differs from germline. The rearrangement uses TRBV6-5 and TRBJ2-7; D is possibly TRBD2 (6 bases). The CDR3 extends over 16 amino acids. Germline assignment: CDR1 MNHEY and CDR2 SVGAGI. CDR3 bases: TGTGCCAGCAAACCCGGCGGGGCAAAGGGCTCCTACGGGCAGTACTTC. Translation: CASKPGGAKGSYGQYF.

Only a few counts were recorded for this clonotype. The genes are TRBV3-1 and TRBJ2-3; TRBD2 matches at 12 bases. V gave up 4 bases and J gave up 2 bases; unmatched junction bases: 7. The germline CDR1 and CDR2 sequences are LGHDT and YNNKEL (reference sequence). The CDR3 runs 17 residues. The CDR3 DNA sequence: TGTGCCAGCAGCCCTGACACTAGCGGGGGGATCACAGATACGCAGTATTTT. It yields the protein CASSPDTSGGITDTQYF.